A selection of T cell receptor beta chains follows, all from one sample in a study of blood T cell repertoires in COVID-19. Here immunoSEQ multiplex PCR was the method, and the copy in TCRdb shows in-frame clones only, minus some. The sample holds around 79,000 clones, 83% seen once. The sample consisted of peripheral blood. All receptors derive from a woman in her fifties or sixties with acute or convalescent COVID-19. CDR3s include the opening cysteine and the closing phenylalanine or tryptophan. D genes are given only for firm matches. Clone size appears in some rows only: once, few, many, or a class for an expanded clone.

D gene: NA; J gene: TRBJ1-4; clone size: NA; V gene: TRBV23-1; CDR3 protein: CASSQVAANEKLFF; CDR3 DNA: TGCGCCAGCAGTCAAGTTGCAGCTAATGAAAAACTGTTTTTT
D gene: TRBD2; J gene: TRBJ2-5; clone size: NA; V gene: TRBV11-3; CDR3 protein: CASSLDGTSQETQYF; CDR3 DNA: TGTGCCAGCAGCTTAGATGGGACTAGCCAAGAGACCCAGTACTTC
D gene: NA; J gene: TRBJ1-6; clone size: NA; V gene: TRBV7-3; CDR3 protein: CASSSTRRGSPLHF; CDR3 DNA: TGTGCCAGCAGCTCCACCCGAAGGGGTTCACCCCTCCACTTT
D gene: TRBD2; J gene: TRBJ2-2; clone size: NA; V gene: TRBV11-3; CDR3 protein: CASSFASGDTPNTGELFF; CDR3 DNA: TGTGCCAGCAGCTTCGCTAGCGGGGACACACCGAACACCGGGGAGCTGTTTTTT
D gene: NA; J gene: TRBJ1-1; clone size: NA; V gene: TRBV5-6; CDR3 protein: CASSSGGYTEAFF; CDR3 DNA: TGTGCCAGCAGCTCCGGGGGGTACACTGAAGCTTTCTTT
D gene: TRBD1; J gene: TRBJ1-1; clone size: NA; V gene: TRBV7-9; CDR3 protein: CASSFGQGNTEAFF; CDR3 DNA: TGTGCCAGCAGCTTTGGACAGGGGAACACTGAAGCTTTCTTT
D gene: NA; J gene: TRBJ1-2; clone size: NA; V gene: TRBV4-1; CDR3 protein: CASSQVLPRGNYGYTF; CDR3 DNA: TGCGCCAGCAGCCAAGTTCTGCCCAGGGGTAACTATGGCTACACCTTC
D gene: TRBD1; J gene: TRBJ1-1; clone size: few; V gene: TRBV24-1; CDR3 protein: CATSERGTGGEAEAFF; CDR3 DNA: TGTGCCACCAGTGAGAGGGGGACAGGGGGCGAGGCTGAAGCTTTCTTT
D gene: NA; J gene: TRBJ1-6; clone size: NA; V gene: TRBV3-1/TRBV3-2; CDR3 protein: CASRAGGFNSPLHF; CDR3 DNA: TGTGCCAGCAGAGCGGGCGGGTTTAATTCACCCCTCCACTTT
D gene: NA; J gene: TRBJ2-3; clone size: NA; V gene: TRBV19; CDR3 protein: CASSRRTGTDTQYF; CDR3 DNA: TGTGCCAGTAGTAGGAGGACAGGCACAGATACGCAGTATTTT
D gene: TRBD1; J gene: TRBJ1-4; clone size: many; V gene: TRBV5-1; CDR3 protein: CASSPGGQGRGSEKLFF; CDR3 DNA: TGCGCCAGCAGCCCGGGGGGACAGGGAAGGGGCAGTGAAAAACTGTTTTTT
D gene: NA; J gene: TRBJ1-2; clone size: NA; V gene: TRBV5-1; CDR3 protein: CASSLDFGSQGAGYTF; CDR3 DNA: TGCGCCAGCAGCTTGGATTTCGGTTCACAGGGAGCTGGCTACACCTTC
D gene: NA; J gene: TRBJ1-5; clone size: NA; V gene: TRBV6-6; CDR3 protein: CASSPTRQGASNQPQHF; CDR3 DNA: TGTGCCAGCAGTCCGACGCGGCAGGGTGCTAGCAATCAGCCCCAGCATTTT
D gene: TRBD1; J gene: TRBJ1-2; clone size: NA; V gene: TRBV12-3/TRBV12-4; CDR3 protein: CASSSGQGYGYTF; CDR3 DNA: TGTGCCAGCAGTTCGGGACAGGGGTATGGCTACACCTTC
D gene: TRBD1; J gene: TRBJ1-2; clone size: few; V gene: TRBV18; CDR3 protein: CASSPGTGASYGYTF; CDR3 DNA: TGTGCCAGCTCACCCGGGACAGGGGCGAGCTATGGCTACACCTTC
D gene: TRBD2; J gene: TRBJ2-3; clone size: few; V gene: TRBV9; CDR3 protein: CASSVAGTSGGWDTQYF; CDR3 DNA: TGTGCCAGCAGCGTGGCTGGGACTAGCGGGGGGTGGGATACGCAGTATTTT
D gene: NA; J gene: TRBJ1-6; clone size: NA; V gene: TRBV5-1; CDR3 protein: CASSRNSDGNSPLHF; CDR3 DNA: TGCGCCAGCAGCCGCAACTCAGACGGGAATTCACCCCTCCACTTT
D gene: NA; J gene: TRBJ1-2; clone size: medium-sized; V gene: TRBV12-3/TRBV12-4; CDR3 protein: CASSSSTGYGYTF; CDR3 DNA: TGTGCCAGCAGTTCGTCGACGGGCTATGGCTACACCTTC
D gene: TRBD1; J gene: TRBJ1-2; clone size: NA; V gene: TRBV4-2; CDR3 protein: CASSQDQGGTGVYGYTF; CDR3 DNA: TGTGCCAGCAGCCAAGATCAGGGGGGGACAGGGGTCTATGGCTACACCTTC
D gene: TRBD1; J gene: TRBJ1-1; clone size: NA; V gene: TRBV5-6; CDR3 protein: CASSALQGRSTEAFF; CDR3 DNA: TGTGCCAGCAGCGCCCTACAGGGGAGGTCGACTGAAGCTTTCTTT
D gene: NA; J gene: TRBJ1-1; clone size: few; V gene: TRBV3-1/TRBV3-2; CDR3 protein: CASSQDPGARTEAFF; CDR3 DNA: TGTGCCAGCAGCCAAGACCCGGGAGCTCGCACTGAAGCTTTCTTT
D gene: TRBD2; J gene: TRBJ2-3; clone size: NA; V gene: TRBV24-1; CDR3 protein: CATMAAGADTQYF; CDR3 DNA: TGTGCCACCATGGCGGCGGGAGCAGATACGCAGTATTTT
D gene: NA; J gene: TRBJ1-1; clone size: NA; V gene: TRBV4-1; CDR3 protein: CASSQEAGVRAEAFF; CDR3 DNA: TGCGCCAGCAGCCAAGAGGCAGGGGTCCGTGCTGAAGCTTTCTTT
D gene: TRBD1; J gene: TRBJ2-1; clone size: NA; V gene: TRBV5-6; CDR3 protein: CVSSWTGGWNEQFF; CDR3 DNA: TGTGTCAGCAGCTGGACAGGGGGGTGGAATGAGCAGTTCTTC
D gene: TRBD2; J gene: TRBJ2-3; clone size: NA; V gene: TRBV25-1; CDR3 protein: CASSDGTSGGDTQYF; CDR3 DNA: TGTGCCAGCAGTGACGGAACTAGCGGGGGAGATACGCAGTATTTT
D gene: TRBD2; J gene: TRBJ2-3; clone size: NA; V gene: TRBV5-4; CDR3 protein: CASSLAVSGGADTQYF; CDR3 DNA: TGTGCCAGCAGCTTGGCCGTTAGCGGGGGGGCAGATACGCAGTATTTT
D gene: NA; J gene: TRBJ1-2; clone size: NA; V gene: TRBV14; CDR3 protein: CASSHSVIDPDGYTF; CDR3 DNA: TGTGCCAGCAGCCATAGTGTTATAGATCCGGATGGCTACACCTTC
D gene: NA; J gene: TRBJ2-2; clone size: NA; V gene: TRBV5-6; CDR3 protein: CASSFQNTGELFF; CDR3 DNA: TGTGCCAGCAGCTTTCAGAACACCGGGGAGCTGTTTTTT
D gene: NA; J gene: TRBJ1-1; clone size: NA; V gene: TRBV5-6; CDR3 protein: CASTLRGGANTEAFF; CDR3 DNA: TGTGCCAGCACCCTTAGGGGGGGGGCGAACACTGAAGCTTTCTTT
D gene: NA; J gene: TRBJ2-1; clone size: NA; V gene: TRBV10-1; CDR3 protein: CASSVGGNEQFF; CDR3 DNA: TGCGCCAGCAGTGTTGGGGGGAATGAGCAGTTCTTC
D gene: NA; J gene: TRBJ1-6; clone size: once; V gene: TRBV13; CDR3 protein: CASSLKSGRGNNSPLHF; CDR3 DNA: TGTGCCAGCAGCTTAAAATCAGGCAGGGGCAACAATTCACCCCTCCACTTT
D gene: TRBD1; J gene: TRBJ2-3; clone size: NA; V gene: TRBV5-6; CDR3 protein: CASTSDRGVTDTQYF; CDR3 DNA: TGTGCCAGCACCTCAGACAGGGGAGTGACAGATACGCAGTATTTT
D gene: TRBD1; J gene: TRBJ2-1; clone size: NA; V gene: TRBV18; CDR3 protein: CASSPERTTGGRSSYNEQFF; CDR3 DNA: TGTGCCAGCTCACCGGAACGGACTACAGGGGGCAGGAGCTCCTACAATGAGCAGTTCTTC
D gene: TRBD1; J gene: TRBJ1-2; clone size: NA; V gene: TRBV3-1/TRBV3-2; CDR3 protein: CASSQVTGGEENGYTF; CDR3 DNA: TGTGCCAGCAGCCAAGTCACAGGGGGCGAGGAGAATGGCTACACCTTC
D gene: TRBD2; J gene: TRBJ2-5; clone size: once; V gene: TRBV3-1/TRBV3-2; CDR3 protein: CASSQRGGAETQYF; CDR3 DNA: TGTGCCAGCAGCCAACGCGGGGGGGCCGAGACCCAGTACTTC
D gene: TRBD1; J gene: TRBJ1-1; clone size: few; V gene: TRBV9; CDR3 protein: CASSPTGGTNTEAFF; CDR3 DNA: TGTGCCAGCAGCCCTACAGGGGGAACGAACACTGAAGCTTTCTTT
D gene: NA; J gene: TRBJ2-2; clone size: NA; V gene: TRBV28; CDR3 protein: CASSLGSGGARTGELFF; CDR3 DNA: TGTGCCAGCAGTTTGGGATCGGGGGGCGCTCGGACCGGGGAGCTGTTTTTT
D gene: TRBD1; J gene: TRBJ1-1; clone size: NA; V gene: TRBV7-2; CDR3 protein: CASSLEGTGRTEAFF; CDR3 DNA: TGTGCCAGCAGCTTGGAAGGGACAGGGCGCACTGAAGCTTTCTTT
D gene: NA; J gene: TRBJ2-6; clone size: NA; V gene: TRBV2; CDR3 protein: CASSLPRIGLSGANVLTF; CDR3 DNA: TGTGCCAGCAGTCTTCCCAGAATTGGGCTTTCTGGGGCCAACGTCCTGACTTTC
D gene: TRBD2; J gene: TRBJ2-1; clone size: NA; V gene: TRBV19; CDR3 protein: CASSIGASGGNNEQFF; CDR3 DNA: TGTGCCAGTAGTATAGGAGCTAGCGGGGGGAACAATGAGCAGTTCTTC
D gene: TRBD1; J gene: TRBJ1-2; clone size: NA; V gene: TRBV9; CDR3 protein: CASSPDRVGGYTF; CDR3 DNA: TGTGCCAGCAGCCCGGACAGGGTCGGCGGCTACACCTTC
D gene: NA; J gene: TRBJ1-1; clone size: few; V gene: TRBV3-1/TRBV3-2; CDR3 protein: CASSQEVGAGRTEAFF; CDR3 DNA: TGTGCCAGCAGCCAAGAAGTGGGGGCCGGTAGGACTGAAGCTTTCTTT
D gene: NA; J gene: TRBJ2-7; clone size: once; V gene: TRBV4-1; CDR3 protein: CASSQDLATSYYEQYF; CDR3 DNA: TGCGCCAGCAGCCAAGACCTAGCAACCTCCTACTACGAGCAGTACTTC
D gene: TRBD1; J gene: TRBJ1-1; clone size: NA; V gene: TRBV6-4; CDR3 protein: CASRSYPSGTDSNTEAFF; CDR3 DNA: TGTGCCAGCAGGTCCTATCCATCCGGGACAGACTCGAACACTGAAGCTTTCTTT
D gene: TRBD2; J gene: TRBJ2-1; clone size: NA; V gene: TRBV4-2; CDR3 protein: CASSQGLAGNNEQFF; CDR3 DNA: TGTGCCAGCAGCCAAGGCCTAGCGGGGAACAATGAGCAGTTCTTC
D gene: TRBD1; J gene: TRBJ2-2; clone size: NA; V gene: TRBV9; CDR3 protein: CASRREATGLAGELFF; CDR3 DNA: TGTGCCAGCAGGCGAGAAGCGACAGGGCTGGCCGGGGAGCTGTTTTTT
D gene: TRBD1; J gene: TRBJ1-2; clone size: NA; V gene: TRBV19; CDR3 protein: CASSVRDRGRNYGYTF; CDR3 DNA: TGTGCCAGTAGCGTCCGGGACAGGGGGAGAAACTATGGCTACACCTTC
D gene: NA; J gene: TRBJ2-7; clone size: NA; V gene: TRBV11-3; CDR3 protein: CASSLEGGEAYEQYF; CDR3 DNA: TGTGCCAGCAGCTTAGAAGGGGGGGAAGCCTACGAGCAGTACTTC
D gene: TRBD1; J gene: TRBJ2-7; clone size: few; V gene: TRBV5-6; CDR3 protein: CAVDGDSPYEQYF; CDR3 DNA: TGTGCCGTGGACGGGGACAGCCCCTACGAGCAGTACTTC
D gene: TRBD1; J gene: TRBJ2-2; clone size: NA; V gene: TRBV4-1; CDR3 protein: CASSRRGQGANTGELFF; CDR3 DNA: TGCGCCAGCAGCCGCCGCGGACAGGGGGCGAACACCGGGGAGCTGTTTTTT